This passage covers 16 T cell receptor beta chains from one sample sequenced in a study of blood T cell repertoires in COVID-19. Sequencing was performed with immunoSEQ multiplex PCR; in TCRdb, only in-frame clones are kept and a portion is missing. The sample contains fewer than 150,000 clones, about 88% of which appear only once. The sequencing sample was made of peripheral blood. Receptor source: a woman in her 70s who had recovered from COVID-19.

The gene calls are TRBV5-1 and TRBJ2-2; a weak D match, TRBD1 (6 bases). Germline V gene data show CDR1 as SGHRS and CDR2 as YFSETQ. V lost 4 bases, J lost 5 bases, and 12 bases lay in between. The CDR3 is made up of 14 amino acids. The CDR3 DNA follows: TGCGCCAGCAGCCTGGACAGAACTACCGGGGAGCTGTTTTTT. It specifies CASSLDRTTGELFF.

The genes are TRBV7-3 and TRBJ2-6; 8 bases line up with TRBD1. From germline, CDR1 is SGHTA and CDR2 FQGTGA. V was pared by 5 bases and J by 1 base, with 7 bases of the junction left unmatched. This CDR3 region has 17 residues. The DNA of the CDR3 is TGTGCCAGCAGCCCCGGACAGGGCTCGTCTGGGGCCAACGTCCTGACTTTC. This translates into CASSPGQGSSGANVLTF.

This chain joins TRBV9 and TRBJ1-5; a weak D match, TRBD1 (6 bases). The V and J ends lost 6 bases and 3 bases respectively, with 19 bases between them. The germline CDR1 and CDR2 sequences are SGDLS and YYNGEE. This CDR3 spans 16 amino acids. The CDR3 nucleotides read TGTGCCAGCAAGGGCGGAGGGGGGGATTCCAATCAGCCCCAGCATTTT. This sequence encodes CASKGGGGDSNQPQHF.

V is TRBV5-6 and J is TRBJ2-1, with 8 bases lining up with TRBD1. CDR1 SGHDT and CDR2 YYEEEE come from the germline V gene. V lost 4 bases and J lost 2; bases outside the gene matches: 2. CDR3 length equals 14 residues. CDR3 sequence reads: CASSRTGTYNEQFF. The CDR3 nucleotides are TGTGCCAGCAGCCGGACAGGGACCTACAATGAGCAGTTCTTC.

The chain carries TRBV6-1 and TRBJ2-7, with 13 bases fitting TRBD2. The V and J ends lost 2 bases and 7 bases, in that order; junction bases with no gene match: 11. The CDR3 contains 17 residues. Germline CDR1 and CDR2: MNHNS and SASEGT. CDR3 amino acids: CASSEKETGTSGAEQYF. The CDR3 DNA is TGTGCCAGCAGTGAAAAGGAGACCGGGACTAGCGGGGCGGAGCAGTACTTC.

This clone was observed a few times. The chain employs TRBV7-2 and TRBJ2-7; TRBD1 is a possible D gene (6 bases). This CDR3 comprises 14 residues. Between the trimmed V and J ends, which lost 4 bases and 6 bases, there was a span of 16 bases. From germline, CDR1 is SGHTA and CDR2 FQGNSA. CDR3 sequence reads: CASSSSNRASEQYF. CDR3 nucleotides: TGTGCCAGCAGCTCCAGCAACAGGGCGTCCGAGCAGTACTTC.

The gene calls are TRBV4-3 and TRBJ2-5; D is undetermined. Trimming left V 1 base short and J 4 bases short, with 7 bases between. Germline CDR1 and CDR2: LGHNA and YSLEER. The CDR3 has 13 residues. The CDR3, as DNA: TGCGCCAGCAGCCAAGCCGGTATAGAGACCCAGTACTTC. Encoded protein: CASSQAGIETQYF.

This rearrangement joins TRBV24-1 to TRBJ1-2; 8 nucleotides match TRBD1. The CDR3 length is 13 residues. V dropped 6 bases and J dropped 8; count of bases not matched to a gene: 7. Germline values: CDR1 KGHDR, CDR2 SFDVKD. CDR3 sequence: CATSTDRGRGYTF. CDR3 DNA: TGTGCCACCAGTACCGACAGGGGTAGAGGCTACACCTTC.

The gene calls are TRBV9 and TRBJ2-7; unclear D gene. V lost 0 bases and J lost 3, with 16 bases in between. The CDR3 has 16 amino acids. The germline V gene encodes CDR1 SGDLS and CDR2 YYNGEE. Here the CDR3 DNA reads TGTGCCAGCAGCGTAGGATCGGCAGGAACAAACTACGAGCAGTACTTC. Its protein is CASSVGSAGTNYEQYF.

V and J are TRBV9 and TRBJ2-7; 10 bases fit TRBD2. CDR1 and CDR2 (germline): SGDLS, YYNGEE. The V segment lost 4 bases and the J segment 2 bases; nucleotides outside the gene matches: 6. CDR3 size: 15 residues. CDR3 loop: CASSPRTSGPYEQYF. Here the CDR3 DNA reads TGTGCCAGCAGCCCGCGGACTAGCGGCCCCTACGAGCAGTACTTC.

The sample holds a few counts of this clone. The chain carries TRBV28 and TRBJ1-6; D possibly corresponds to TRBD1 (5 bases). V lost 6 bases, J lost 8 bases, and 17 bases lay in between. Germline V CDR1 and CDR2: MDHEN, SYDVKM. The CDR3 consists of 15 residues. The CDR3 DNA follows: TGTGCCAGCAGGATCCGACAGTATCCCGATTCACCCCTCCACTTT. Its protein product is CASRIRQYPDSPLHF.

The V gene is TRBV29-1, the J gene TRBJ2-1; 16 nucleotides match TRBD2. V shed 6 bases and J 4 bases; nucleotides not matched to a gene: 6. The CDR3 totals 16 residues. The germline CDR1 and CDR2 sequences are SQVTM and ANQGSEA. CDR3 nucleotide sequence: TGCAGCGTCGGGACTAGCGGGAGGGCCTCGTACAATGAGCAGTTCTTC. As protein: CSVGTSGRASYNEQFF.

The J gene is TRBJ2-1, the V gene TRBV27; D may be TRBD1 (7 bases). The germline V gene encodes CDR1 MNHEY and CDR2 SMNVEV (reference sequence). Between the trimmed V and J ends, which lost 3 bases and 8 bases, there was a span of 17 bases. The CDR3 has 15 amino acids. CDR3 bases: TGTGCCAGCAGTTTGCCCCGGAGGGGGCGGGATGAGCAGTTCTTC. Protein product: CASSLPRRGRDEQFF.

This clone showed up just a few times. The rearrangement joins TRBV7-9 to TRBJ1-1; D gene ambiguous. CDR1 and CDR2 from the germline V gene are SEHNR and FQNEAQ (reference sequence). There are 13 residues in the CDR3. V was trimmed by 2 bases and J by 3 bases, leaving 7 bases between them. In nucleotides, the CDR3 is TGTGCCAGCAGCTTAACGGAGGACACTGAAGCTTTCTTT. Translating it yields CASSLTEDTEAFF. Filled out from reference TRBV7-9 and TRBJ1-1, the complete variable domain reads DTGVSQNPRHKITKRGQNVTFRCDPISEHNRLYWYRQTLGQGPEFLTYFQNEAQLEKSRLLSDRFSAERPKGSFSTLEIQRTEQGDSAMYLCASSLTEDTEAFFGQGTRLTVV.

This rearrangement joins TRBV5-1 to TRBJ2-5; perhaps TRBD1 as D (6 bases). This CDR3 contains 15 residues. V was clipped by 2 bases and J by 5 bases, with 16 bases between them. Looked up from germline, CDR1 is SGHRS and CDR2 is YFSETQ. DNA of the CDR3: TGCGCCAGCAGCTTCCGAGGCCCTACAGGGGAGACCCAGTACTTC. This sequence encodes CASSFRGPTGETQYF.

The CDR3 bases are TGCAGCGTTGAAGATCGCCCCGGGGCCCAGTACTTC. This encodes CSVEDRPGAQYF. The chain uses TRBV29-1 and TRBJ2-5; the D gene is possibly TRBD2 (5 bases). Germline V gives CDR1 SQVTM, CDR2 ANQGSEA. The length of the CDR3 is 12 residues. Trimming removed 0 bases from V and 9 bases from J, with 11 bases in between.